The 14 T cell receptor beta chains given below trace back to one sample, sequenced in a study of T cell repertoires in cytomegalovirus infection. TCRdb called the reads again in MiXCR, with one record for every CDR3 protein. This table holds roughly 230,000 distinct CDR3 sequences, approximately 22% found once. The specimen sequenced was CD8+ T cells from PBMCs. All receptors come from a human donor in good health (CMV status not recorded). Some clones in this sample may be carry-over from other donors' samples.

The chain is built from TRBV27 and TRBJ2-3, with D perhaps TRBD2 (6 bases). CDR1 MNHEY and CDR2 SMNVEV come from the germline V gene (reference sequence). V shed 3 bases and J shed 7 bases, with 11 bases lying between them. This CDR3 has 13 residues. The CDR3 region has the DNA TGTGCCAGCAGTTTCGGGGGAGGAAATACGCAGTATTTT. The encoded protein is CASSFGGGNTQYF.

This clonotype showed up just once. V gene TRBV27 combines with J gene TRBJ2-7, with 8 bases aligning to TRBD1. The V and J ends lost 5 bases and 0 bases, in that order; junction bases with no gene match: 6. This CDR3 has 15 amino acids. The germline CDR1 and CDR2 sequences are MNHEY and SMNVEV (reference sequence). CDR3 in DNA: TGTGCCAGCAGTCCGACAGGGGCCCTCTCCTACGAGCAGTACTTC. Its translation is CASSPTGALSYEQYF.

This clonotype has a handful of counts. This chain connects TRBV28 to TRBJ2-1; 7 bases map to TRBD2. After removal of 5 bases from V and 0 bases from J, the junction contained 7 bases not matched to a gene. CDR3 size: 16 residues. From germline, CDR1 is MDHEN and CDR2 SYDVKM. The CDR3 region has the DNA TGTGCCAGCAGTCCCCTAGCGGCCAGCTCCTACAATGAGCAGTTCTTC. It encodes CASSPLAASSYNEQFF.

In this sample, this clonotype turned up many times. The V call is TRBV7-8, the J call TRBJ1-1; no firm D call. V lost 6 bases, J lost 6 bases, and 11 bases lay in between. The CDR3 has 12 amino acids. In germline, CDR1 is SGHVS, CDR2 FQNEAQ. The CDR3 reads CASRGSAPEAFF. CDR3 DNA sequence: TGTGCCAGCAGAGGGTCGGCTCCTGAAGCTTTCTTT.

This CDR3 is CAISEEGGTGELFF. CDR3 in DNA: TGTGCCATCAGTGAGGAAGGAGGCACCGGGGAGCTGTTTTTT. The chain employs TRBV10-3 and TRBJ2-2; the D gene is possibly TRBD2 (5 bases). V was trimmed by 2 bases and J by 4 bases, leaving 8 bases between them. This CDR3 has 14 residues. The germline V gene has CDR1 ENHRY and CDR2 SYGVKD.

This sequence joins TRBV20-1 and TRBJ1-6, with D possibly being TRBD1 (5 bases). The CDR3 is 13 residues long. V was clipped by 2 bases and J by 7 bases, with 9 bases between them. Germline V gene lookup returns CDR1 DFQATT and CDR2 SNEGSKA (reference sequence). This CDR3 is CSARIQENSPLHF. CDR3 coding DNA: TGCAGTGCTAGAATACAGGAAAATTCACCCCTCCACTTT.

The chain uses TRBV29-1 and TRBJ2-7; D might be TRBD1 (5 bases). V gave up 5 bases and J gave up 2 bases, with 13 bases separating them. The CDR3 contains 13 residues. Germline-derived CDR1 and CDR2 are SQVTM and ANQGSEA. This CDR3 is CSVYRNSPYEQYF. The CDR3 nucleotides read TGCAGCGTTTACAGGAATTCACCCTACGAGCAGTACTTC.

This clonotype appeared a few times. V gene TRBV7-6 combines with J gene TRBJ2-1, with D maybe TRBD2 (5 bases). The V gene lost 3 bases and the J gene lost 0 bases, with 9 bases spanning the gap. There are 15 residues in the CDR3. CDR1 and CDR2 from the germline V gene are SGHVS and FNYEAQ. This CDR3 reads CASSFGDGSYNEQFF. The CDR3 DNA sequence: TGTGCCAGCAGCTTCGGGGATGGCTCCTACAATGAGCAGTTCTTC.

This clonotype showed up just a few times. The CDR3 region has the DNA TGTGCCAGCAGTCCTAAGCTGGTAGATACGCAGTATTTT. It codes for CASSPKLVDTQYF. The chain combines TRBV12-3 or TRBV12-4 with TRBJ2-3; no firm D call. Trimming stripped 5 bases from V and 5 bases from J, with 11 bases between. The CDR3 runs to 13 residues.

This clonotype was found many times. This chain joins TRBV7-8 and TRBJ2-7, with D maybe TRBD2 (6 bases). Germline assignment: CDR1 SGHVS and CDR2 FQNEAQ. CDR3 size: 14 residues. With 5 bases removed from V and 3 bases from J, the gap between germline ends came to 14 bases. Here the CDR3 DNA reads TGTGCCAGCAGCGCCCTCGGGGGAGACTACGAGCAGTACTTC. The encoded protein is CASSALGGDYEQYF.

This clonotype was counted ten times or more. The chain carries TRBV7-9 and TRBJ1-5, with D unresolved. Germline CDR1 and CDR2: SEHNR and FQNEAQ (reference sequence). V was pared by 4 bases and J by 3 bases, with 13 bases between. The CDR3 is 15 amino acids. This CDR3 reads CASSSLQVLNQPQHF. DNA of the CDR3: TGTGCCAGCAGCTCGTTGCAGGTGCTCAATCAGCCCCAGCATTTT. The whole variable domain, filled in from reference TRBV7-9 and TRBJ1-5, reads DTGVSQNPRHKITKRGQNVTFRCDPISEHNRLYWYRQTLGQGPEFLTYFQNEAQLEKSRLLSDRFSAERPKGSFSTLEIQRTEQGDSAMYLCASSSLQVLNQPQHFGDGTRLSIL.

The rearrangement joins TRBV4-1 to TRBJ2-7; D is possibly TRBD2 (5 bases). CDR3 size: 15 residues. Between the trimmed V and J ends, which lost 0 bases and 3 bases, there was a span of 12 bases. Germline CDR1 is MGHRA and CDR2 is YSYEKL. In DNA form, the CDR3 reads TGCGCCAGCAGCCAAGATGCAGCGGCATACTACGAGCAGTACTTC. Translation gives CASSQDAAAYYEQYF.

This chain links TRBV28 with TRBJ1-2; D remains ambiguous. With 4 bases removed from V and 4 bases from J, the gap between germline ends came to 19 bases. Germline V gene lookup returns CDR1 MDHEN and CDR2 SYDVKM. CDR3 length equals 16 residues. CDR3 nucleotides: TGTGCCAGCAGTTCCCCCCGGACGGGCTCTCCCTATGGCTACACCTTC. Its protein product is CASSSPRTGSPYGYTF.

The chain uses TRBV7-9 and TRBJ2-2; 8 bases map to TRBD1. CDR3 length: 16 residues. Germline values: CDR1 SEHNR, CDR2 FQNEAQ (reference sequence). V trimming: 5 bases; J trimming: 3 bases; junction bases outside the gene matches: 8. CDR3 nucleotides: TGTGCCAGCAGCCCTCCGGGACAGGAGGACACCGGGGAGCTGTTTTTT. Its protein is CASSPPGQEDTGELFF.